These 14 T cell receptor beta chains came from one sample sequenced in a study of blood T cell repertoires in COVID-19. Generated by immunoSEQ multiplex PCR, the TCRdb table keeps only in-frame clones and is missing some. The sample includes about 90,000 clones, 86% of them seen just once. The sample consisted of peripheral blood. The origin of the receptors is an older man with active or convalescent COVID-19.

The genes are TRBV2 and TRBJ1-1; D is perhaps TRBD1 (5 bases). In germline, CDR1 is SNHLY, CDR2 FYNNEI. This CDR3 has 13 residues. The ends were cut back, 4 bases at V and 2 bases at J, with 8 bases in the middle. The CDR3 sequence: CASSGQPNTEAFF. The CDR3 DNA sequence: TGTGCCAGCAGTGGACAGCCAAACACTGAAGCTTTCTTT.

This clone has only a few counts. The chain joins TRBV14 to TRBJ2-7; 8 positions match TRBD1. This CDR3 contains 15 residues. J gave up 4 bases and V 0 bases, and 5 bases lay outside the gene matches. Germline V gene data show CDR1 as SGHDN and CDR2 as FVKESK. CDR3 in DNA: TGTGCCAGCAGCCAAGATTTAGGACAGGGTTACGAGCAGTACTTC. Protein product: CASSQDLGQGYEQYF.

This clone has a handful of counts. The chain has TRBV7-2 and TRBJ2-1; possible D gene TRBD2, 5 bases. CDR3 length: 13 residues. Germline V gene lookup returns CDR1 SGHTA and CDR2 FQGNSA. V was shortened by 11 bases and J by 0 bases, with 11 bases between the two germline ends. The CDR3 sequence is CAGAGNSYNEQFF. For the CDR3, the DNA is TGTGCCGGCGCGGGTAACTCCTACAATGAGCAGTTCTTC. Full variable domain (rest looked up from reference TRBV7-2 and TRBJ2-1): GAGVSQSPSNKVTEKGKDVELRCDPISGHTALYWYRQSLGQGLEFLIYFQGNSAPDKSGLPSDRFSAERTGGSVSTLTIQRTQQEDSAVYLCAGAGNSYNEQFFGPGTRLTVL.

This chain joins TRBV7-8 and TRBJ2-2, with 7 nucleotides matching TRBD2. The V gene's germline CDR1 is SGHVS and CDR2 FQNEAQ. Trimming removed 5 bases from V and 4 bases from J; junction bases left unmatched: 7. The CDR3 is made up of 15 amino acids. Written as DNA, the CDR3 is TGTGCCAGCAGCCCCCGGGGGGACCCCACCGGGGAGCTGTTTTTT. Translation: CASSPRGDPTGELFF.

This chain joins TRBV6-5 and TRBJ2-7, with 9 bases fitting TRBD1. The trim removed 6 bases at V and 1 base at J, leaving 4 bases unmatched. The V gene's germline CDR1 is MNHEY and CDR2 SVGAGI. The CDR3 sequence is 14 residues long. The CDR3 region is CASSRDRASYEQYF. Here the CDR3 DNA reads TGTGCCAGCAGCAGGGACAGGGCTTCCTACGAGCAGTACTTC.

The chain recombines TRBV9 with TRBJ1-2, with D unresolved. The CDR3 contains 14 residues. CDR1 and CDR2 from the germline V gene are SGDLS and YYNGEE. Trimming removed 0 bases at V and 8 bases at J, with 14 bases between. The CDR3 DNA is TGTGCCAGCAGCGTAGGAGGTGGCCACGACGGCTACACCTTC. Its translation is CASSVGGGHDGYTF.

The rearrangement uses TRBV7-9 and TRBJ1-3; D gene ambiguous. CDR1 and CDR2 (germline): SEHNR, FQNEAQ (reference sequence). Trimming stripped 2 bases from V and 4 bases from J, with 9 bases between. The CDR3 covers 14 residues. The CDR3 is CASSLLAGGNTIYF. The CDR3 DNA reads as TGTGCCAGCAGCTTATTAGCGGGAGGAAACACCATATATTTT. Variable domain in full (rest from reference TRBV7-9 and TRBJ1-3): DTGVSQNPRHKITKRGQNVTFRCDPISEHNRLYWYRQTLGQGPEFLTYFQNEAQLEKSRLLSDRFSAERPKGSFSTLEIQRTEQGDSAMYLCASSLLAGGNTIYFGEGSWLTVV.

J is TRBJ1-3 and V is TRBV30; D ambiguous. Germline assignment: CDR1 GTSNPN and CDR2 SVGIG (reference sequence). The CDR3 is 13 amino acids. V was clipped by 0 bases and J by 7 bases, with 10 bases between them. The CDR3 DNA reads as TGTGCCTGGAGTGTGTCCCAGTTGAACACCATATATTTT. As protein: CAWSVSQLNTIYF.

The chain employs TRBV7-2 and TRBJ2-7, with 8 bases aligning to TRBD1. Germline CDR1 reads SGHTA; CDR2 reads FQGNSA. This CDR3 is built from 15 residues. V shed 1 base, J shed 0 bases, and the junction held 2 bases outside the gene matches. As DNA, the CDR3 is TGTGCCAGCAGCTTAGGACAGGGGATCTCCTACGAGCAGTACTTC. It encodes CASSLGQGISYEQYF.

The genes are TRBV25-1 and TRBJ1-6; 7 bases fit TRBD1. The germline CDR1 and CDR2 sequences are MGHDK and SYGVNS. The CDR3 runs to 14 residues. The ends lost 7 bases at V and 10 bases at J; junction bases unmatched: 10. CDR3 in amino acids: CASISDRTNSPLHF. CDR3 nucleotides: TGTGCCAGCATCTCGGACAGGACTAACTCACCCCTCCACTTT.

This clone has just a few counts. The J gene is TRBJ2-2, the V gene TRBV5-1, with unresolved D. The germline CDR1 and CDR2 sequences are SGHRS and YFSETQ. The CDR3 is 13 amino acids. The V end lost 0 bases, the J end lost 7 bases, and 7 bases lay between the germline ends. For the CDR3, the DNA is TGCGCCAGCAGCTTGGAAACTAACGGGGAGCTGTTTTTT. Its translation: CASSLETNGELFF.

This chain connects TRBV30 to TRBJ1-5, with 7 bases identical to TRBD1. This CDR3 is built from 14 residues. Trimming at V came to 0 bases and at J to 6 bases, leaving 5 bases not matched to a gene. CDR1 is GTSNPN and CDR2 is SVGIG in the germline V gene (reference sequence). CDR3 amino acids: CAWSVLAGGQPQHF. The CDR3 nucleotides are TGTGCCTGGAGTGTACTGGCAGGGGGTCAGCCCCAGCATTTT.

The gene calls are TRBV7-9 and TRBJ2-1; 10 nucleotides match TRBD2. Germline values: CDR1 SEHNR, CDR2 FQNEAQ (reference sequence). The CDR3 spans 15 residues. Trimming took 2 bases from V and 4 from J; bases not matched to a gene: 2. CDR3: CASSLLAGAYNEQFF. CDR3 nucleotide sequence: TGTGCCAGCAGCTTACTAGCGGGAGCTTACAATGAGCAGTTCTTC.

The CDR3, as DNA: TGTGCCAGCAGCCTAAGGACAGGACAAAATGAAAAACTGTTTTTT. Amino acid sequence: CASSLRTGQNEKLFF. The rearrangement joins TRBV5-4 to TRBJ1-4, with TRBD1 matching over 7 bases. Trimming cost V 4 bases and J 5 bases; bases outside gene matches: 8. The CDR3 extends over 15 amino acids. Looked up from germline, CDR1 is SGHNT and CDR2 is YYREEE (reference sequence).